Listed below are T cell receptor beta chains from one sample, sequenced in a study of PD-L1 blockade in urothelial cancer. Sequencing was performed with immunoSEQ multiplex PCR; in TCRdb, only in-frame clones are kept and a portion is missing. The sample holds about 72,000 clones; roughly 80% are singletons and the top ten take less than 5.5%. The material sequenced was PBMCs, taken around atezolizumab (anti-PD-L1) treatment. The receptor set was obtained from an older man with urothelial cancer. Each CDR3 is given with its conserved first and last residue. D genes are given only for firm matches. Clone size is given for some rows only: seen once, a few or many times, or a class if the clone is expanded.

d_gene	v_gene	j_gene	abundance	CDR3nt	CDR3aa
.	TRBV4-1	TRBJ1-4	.	TGCGCCAGCAGCCAAGGGGTGACAGCAACTAATGAAAAACTGTTTTTT	CASSQGVTATNEKLFF
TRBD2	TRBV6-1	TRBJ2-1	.	TGTGCCAGCAGTGTGGCGCGCGGGAGCTCCTACAATGAGCAGTTCTTC	CASSVARGSSYNEQFF
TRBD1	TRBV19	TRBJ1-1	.	TGTGCCAGTAGTACCCTGGACAGGGGGATTCTCAAAACTGAAGCTTTCTTT	CASSTLDRGILKTEAFF
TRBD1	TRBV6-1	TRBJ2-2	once	TGTGCCAGCAAAGGACAGGGGACCGGGGAGCTGTTTTTT	CASKGQGTGELFF
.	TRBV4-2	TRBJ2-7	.	TGTGCCAGCAGCCCAAGGACAGCCACCTACGAGCAGTACTTC	CASSPRTATYEQYF
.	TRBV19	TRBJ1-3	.	TGTGCCAGTAGTATCGGGGGATCAGGAAACACCATATATTTT	CASSIGGSGNTIYF
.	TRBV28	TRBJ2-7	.	TGTGCCAGCAGACCTACTCACCTCTTAAAATTACGCTACGAGCAGTACTTC	CASRPTHLLKLRYEQYF
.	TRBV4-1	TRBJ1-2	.	TGCGCCAGCAGCCAAGATTCGGGGAAAGGCTATGGCTACACCTTC	CASSQDSGKGYGYTF
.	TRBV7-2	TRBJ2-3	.	TGTGCCAGCAGCTTAGCGAGATCGGATACGCAGTATTTT	CASSLARSDTQYF
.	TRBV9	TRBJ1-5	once	TGTGCCAGCAGCCCCCGGGGCGGGGGCAATCAGCCCCAGCATTTT	CASSPRGGGNQPQHF
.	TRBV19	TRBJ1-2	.	TGTGCCAGTATCCAGGGCACCTATGGCTACACCTTC	CASIQGTYGYTF
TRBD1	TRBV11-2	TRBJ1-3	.	TGTGCCAGCAGCTCAGGGGGCAGGGGCAGTGGAAACACCATATATTTT	CASSSGGRGSGNTIYF
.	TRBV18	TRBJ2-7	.	TGTGCCAGCTCACCGCCACAGGGTTCCTACGAGCAGTACTTC	CASSPPQGSYEQYF
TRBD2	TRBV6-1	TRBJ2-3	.	TGTGCCAGCAGTGGGGTTAGCGGGTGGAGCACAGATACGCAGTATTTT	CASSGVSGWSTDTQYF
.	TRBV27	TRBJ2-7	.	TGTGCCAGCAGTTTCCAGGGTTCCTACGAGCAGTACTTC	CASSFQGSYEQYF
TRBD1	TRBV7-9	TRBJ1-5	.	TGTGCCAGCAGCTCAGGGGGGCAGCGGCAGCCCCAGCATTTT	CASSSGGQRQPQHF
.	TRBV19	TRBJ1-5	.	TGTGCCAGTAGTATAGGACCCCCACAGGGTCTAGCTAGCAATCAGCCCCAGCATTTT	CASSIGPPQGLASNQPQHF
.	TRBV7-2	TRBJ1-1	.	TGTGCCAGCAGCTTATTGAGGGCAGGGGCCACTGAAGCTTTCTTT	CASSLLRAGATEAFF
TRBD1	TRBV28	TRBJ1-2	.	TGTGCCAGCAGTGCCACAGGGGCCTATGGCTACACCTTC	CASSATGAYGYTF
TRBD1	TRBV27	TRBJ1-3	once	TGTGCCAGCAGTCCCATACAGGGGGCGGGAGGAAACACCATATATTTT	CASSPIQGAGGNTIYF
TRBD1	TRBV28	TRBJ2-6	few	TGTGCCACCACTCAGGGGGCTGGGGCCAACGTCCTGACTTTC	CATTQGAGANVLTF
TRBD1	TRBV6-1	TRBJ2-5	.	TGTGCCAGCACCACCTTTCCGGGACAGCAAGAGACCCAGTACTTC	CASTTFPGQQETQYF
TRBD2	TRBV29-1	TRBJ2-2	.	TGCAGCGTTGGGGGGGGGACTAGCGTCACCGGGGAGCTGTTTTTT	CSVGGGTSVTGELFF
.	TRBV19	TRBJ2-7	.	TGTGCCAGCCAACCGACAGGAAGCTCCTACGAGCAGTACTTC	CASQPTGSSYEQYF
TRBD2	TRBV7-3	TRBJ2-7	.	TGTGCCAGCAGCTTCGCCAGCGGGGGCTCCTACGAGCAGTACTTC	CASSFASGGSYEQYF
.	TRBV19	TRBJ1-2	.	TGTGCCAGTAGTGCCGGGAATGGCTACACCTTC	CASSAGNGYTF
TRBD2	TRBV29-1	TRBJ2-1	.	TGCAGCGTTGCGAGTGGTATAGCGGGAGGCAATGAGCAGTTCTTC	CSVASGIAGGNEQFF
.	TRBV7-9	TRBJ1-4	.	TGTGCCAGCAGCAAACCGACGGGTCAGAGGGAAAAACTGTTTTTT	CASSKPTGQREKLFF
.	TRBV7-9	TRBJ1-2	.	TGTGCCAGCAGCCCCTCCTTAAGGGGCGGGGATGGCTACACCTTC	CASSPSLRGGDGYTF
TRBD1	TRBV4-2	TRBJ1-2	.	TGTGCCAGCAGCCACCCACAGGGGGCAGAGGGCTACACCTTC	CASSHPQGAEGYTF
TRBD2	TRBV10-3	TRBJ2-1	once	TGTGCCATCAGCGCTAGCGGGAGGGCCAGGGATGAGCAGTTCTTC	CAISASGRARDEQFF
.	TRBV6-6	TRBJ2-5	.	TGTGCCAGCAGCCAGGGGGAGACCCAGTACTTC	CASSQGETQYF
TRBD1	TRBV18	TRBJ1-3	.	TGTGCCAGCTCACCGGGACAGGGAGGAAACACCATATATTTT	CASSPGQGGNTIYF
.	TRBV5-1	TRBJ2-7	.	TGCGCCAGCAGCCCGGCCCCCTCGACAGCGTCCTACGAGCAGTACTTC	CASSPAPSTASYEQYF
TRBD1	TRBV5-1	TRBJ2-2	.	TGCGCCAGCAGCTCAACCGGGACAGGGAACACCGGGGAGCTGTTTTTT	CASSSTGTGNTGELFF
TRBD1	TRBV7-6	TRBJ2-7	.	TGTGCCAGCAGCCCGACGGGACAGCTCTACGAGCAGTACTTC	CASSPTGQLYEQYF
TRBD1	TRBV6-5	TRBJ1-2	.	TGTGCCAGCAAAGTGGGACAGGGAGGCTATGGCTACACCTTC	CASKVGQGGYGYTF
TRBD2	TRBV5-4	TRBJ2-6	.	TGTGCCAGCAGCTTGCCAGCTGGGACTAGCTTGAGGGGGGCCAACGTCCTGACTTTC	CASSLPAGTSLRGANVLTF
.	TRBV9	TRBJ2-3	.	TGTGCCAGCAGCGTAGGATCAGTCACAGATACGCAGTATTTT	CASSVGSVTDTQYF
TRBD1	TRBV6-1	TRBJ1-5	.	TGTGCCAGCAGTGAAACCAGGGGGCGCGGCAATCAGCCCCAGCATTTT	CASSETRGRGNQPQHF
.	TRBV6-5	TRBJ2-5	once	TGTGCCAGCACCCTCCTTGAGACCCAGTACTTC	CASTLLETQYF
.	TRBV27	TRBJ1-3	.	TGTGCCAGCAGTTTAACAACCTCGGGAAACACCATATATTTT	CASSLTTSGNTIYF